This is a list of T cell receptor beta chains from one sample in a study of blood T cell repertoires in COVID-19. Profiled with immunoSEQ multiplex PCR; TCRdb holds only in-frame clones, not every one. Found here are nearly 250,000 clones, more than 75% of them singletons; the top ten hold approximately 2.1%. The sample consisted of PBMCs or T cells enriched from blood (not recorded which). The receptors derive from a woman between 50 and 59 years old who had recovered from COVID-19. Each CDR3 is given with its conserved first and last residue. The order of the fields is V gene, clone size, J gene, D gene, CDR3 protein. D genes are given only for firm matches. Not every row has a clone size; where given, it reads once, few, many or a size class.

v_gene: TRBV7-9
abundance: -
j_gene: TRBJ2-7
d_gene: TRBD1
CDR3aa: CASSPTGASSYEQYF

v_gene: TRBV18
abundance: -
j_gene: TRBJ2-2
d_gene: TRBD2
CDR3aa: CASSPVSGGNTGELFF

v_gene: TRBV5-1
abundance: -
j_gene: TRBJ1-6
d_gene: -
CDR3aa: CASSPEWGGNSPLHF

v_gene: TRBV7-8
abundance: -
j_gene: TRBJ1-5
d_gene: TRBD1
CDR3aa: CASSLAIDRVNQPQHF

v_gene: TRBV5-6
abundance: few
j_gene: TRBJ1-3
d_gene: -
CDR3aa: CASRGQGRGNTIYF

v_gene: TRBV4-1
abundance: -
j_gene: TRBJ2-1
d_gene: TRBD1
CDR3aa: CASSQYRGGNEQFF

v_gene: TRBV6-1
abundance: -
j_gene: TRBJ2-7
d_gene: -
CDR3aa: CASSELGAFTSYEQYF

v_gene: TRBV7-2
abundance: -
j_gene: TRBJ1-5
d_gene: TRBD1
CDR3aa: CASSSRTGSVGNQPQHF

v_gene: TRBV11-2
abundance: once
j_gene: TRBJ2-7
d_gene: -
CDR3aa: CASSGLRGSSYEQYF

v_gene: TRBV19
abundance: -
j_gene: TRBJ2-7
d_gene: TRBD1
CDR3aa: CASTTGAHSYEQYF

v_gene: TRBV6-2/TRBV6-3
abundance: -
j_gene: TRBJ1-5
d_gene: TRBD1
CDR3aa: CASSSLGTVNQPQHF

v_gene: TRBV6-4
abundance: -
j_gene: TRBJ1-6
d_gene: -
CDR3aa: CASSDTTGRSPLHF

v_gene: TRBV7-9
abundance: -
j_gene: TRBJ2-3
d_gene: -
CDR3aa: CASLASASSTDTQYF

v_gene: TRBV10-3
abundance: -
j_gene: TRBJ1-5
d_gene: -
CDR3aa: CAISDGYQPQHF

v_gene: TRBV6-5
abundance: -
j_gene: TRBJ1-4
d_gene: -
CDR3aa: CASSTRTGSWELFF

v_gene: TRBV18
abundance: -
j_gene: TRBJ2-2
d_gene: TRBD2
CDR3aa: CASSRETSGSVGELFF

v_gene: TRBV29-1
abundance: -
j_gene: TRBJ2-1
d_gene: TRBD2
CDR3aa: CSVSGRAANEQFF

v_gene: TRBV16
abundance: -
j_gene: TRBJ2-6
d_gene: -
CDR3aa: CASSQSPGDGANVLTF